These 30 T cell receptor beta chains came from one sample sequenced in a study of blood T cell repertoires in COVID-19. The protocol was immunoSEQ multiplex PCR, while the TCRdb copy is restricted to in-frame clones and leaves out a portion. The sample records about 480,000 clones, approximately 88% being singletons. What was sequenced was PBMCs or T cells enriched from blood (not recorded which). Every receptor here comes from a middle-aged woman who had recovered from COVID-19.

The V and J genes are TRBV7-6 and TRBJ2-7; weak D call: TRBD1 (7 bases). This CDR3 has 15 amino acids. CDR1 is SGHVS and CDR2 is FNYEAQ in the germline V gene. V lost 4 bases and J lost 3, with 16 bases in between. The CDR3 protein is CASSSSAGQSYEQYF. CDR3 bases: TGTGCCAGCAGCTCCTCTGCGGGACAGAGCTACGAGCAGTACTTC.

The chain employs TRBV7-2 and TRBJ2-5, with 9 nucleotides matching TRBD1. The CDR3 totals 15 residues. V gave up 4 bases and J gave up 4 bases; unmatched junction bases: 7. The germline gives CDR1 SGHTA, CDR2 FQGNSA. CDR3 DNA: TGTGCCAGCAGCTCCGACAGGGGGAAAGCAGAGACCCAGTACTTC. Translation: CASSSDRGKAETQYF. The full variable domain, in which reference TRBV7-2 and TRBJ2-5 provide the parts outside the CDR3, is GAGVSQSPSNKVTEKGKDVELRCDPISGHTALYWYRQSLGQGLEFLIYFQGNSAPDKSGLPSDRFSAERTGGSVSTLTIQRTQQEDSAVYLCASSSDRGKAETQYFGPGTRLLVL.

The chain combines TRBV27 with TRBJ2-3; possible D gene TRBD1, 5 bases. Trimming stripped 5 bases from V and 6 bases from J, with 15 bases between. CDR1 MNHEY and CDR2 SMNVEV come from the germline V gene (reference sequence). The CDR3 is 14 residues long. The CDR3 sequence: CASSPTAFLDTQYF. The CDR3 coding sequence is TGTGCCAGCAGTCCGACAGCTTTCTTGGATACGCAGTATTTT.

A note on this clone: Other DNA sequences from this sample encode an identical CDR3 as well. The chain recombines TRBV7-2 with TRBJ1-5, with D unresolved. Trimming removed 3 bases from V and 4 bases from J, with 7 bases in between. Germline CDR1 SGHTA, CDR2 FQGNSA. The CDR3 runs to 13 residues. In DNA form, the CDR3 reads TGTGCCAGCAGCTTCCGCGGGAATCAGCCCCAGCATTTT. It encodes CASSFRGNQPQHF.

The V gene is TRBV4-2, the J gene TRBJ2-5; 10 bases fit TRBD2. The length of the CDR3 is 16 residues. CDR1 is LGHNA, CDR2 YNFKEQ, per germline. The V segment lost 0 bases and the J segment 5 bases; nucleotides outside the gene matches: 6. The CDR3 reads CASSQELGAGGETQYF. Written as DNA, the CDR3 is TGTGCCAGCAGCCAAGAGCTTGGAGCGGGAGGGGAGACCCAGTACTTC.

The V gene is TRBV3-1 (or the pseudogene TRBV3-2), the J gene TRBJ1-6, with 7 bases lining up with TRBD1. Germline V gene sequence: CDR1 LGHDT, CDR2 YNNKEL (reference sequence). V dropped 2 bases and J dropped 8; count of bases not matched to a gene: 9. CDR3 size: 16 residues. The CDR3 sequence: CASSQPQDRRYSPLHF. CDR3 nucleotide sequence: TGTGCCAGCAGCCAACCACAGGACAGGCGGTATTCACCCCTCCACTTT.

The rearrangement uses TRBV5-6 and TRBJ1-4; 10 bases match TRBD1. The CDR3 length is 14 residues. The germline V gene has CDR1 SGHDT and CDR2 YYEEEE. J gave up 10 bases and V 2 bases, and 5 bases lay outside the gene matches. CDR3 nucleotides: TGTGCCAGCAGCTTAAAGACAGGGGGCAGAAAACTGTTTTTT. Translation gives CASSLKTGGRKLFF.

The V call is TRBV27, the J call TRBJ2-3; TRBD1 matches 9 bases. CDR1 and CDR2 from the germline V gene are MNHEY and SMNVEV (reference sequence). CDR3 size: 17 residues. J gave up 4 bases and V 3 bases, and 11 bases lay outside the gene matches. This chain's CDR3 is CASSFRPGQGRADTQYF. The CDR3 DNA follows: TGTGCCAGCAGTTTTCGCCCCGGACAGGGGAGGGCAGATACGCAGTATTTT.

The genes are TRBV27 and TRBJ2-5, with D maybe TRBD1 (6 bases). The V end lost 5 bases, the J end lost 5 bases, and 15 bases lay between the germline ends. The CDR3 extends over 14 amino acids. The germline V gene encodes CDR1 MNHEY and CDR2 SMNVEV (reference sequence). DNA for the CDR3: TGTGCCAGCAGTCTCATCTCAGGGGCGGAGACCCAGTACTTC. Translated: CASSLISGAETQYF.

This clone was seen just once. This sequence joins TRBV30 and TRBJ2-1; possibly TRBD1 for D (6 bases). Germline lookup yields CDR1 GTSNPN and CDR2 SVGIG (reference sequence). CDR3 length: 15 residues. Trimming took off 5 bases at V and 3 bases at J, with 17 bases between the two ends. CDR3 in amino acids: CAWSPIRGFYNEQFF. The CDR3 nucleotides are TGTGCCTGGTCCCCCATCAGGGGATTCTACAATGAGCAGTTCTTC.

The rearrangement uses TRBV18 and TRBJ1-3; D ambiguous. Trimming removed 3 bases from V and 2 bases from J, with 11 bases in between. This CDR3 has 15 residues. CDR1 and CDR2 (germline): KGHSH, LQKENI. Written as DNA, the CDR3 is TGTGCCAGCTCACCGAGAGATGCGGCTGGAAACACCATATATTTT. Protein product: CASSPRDAAGNTIYF.

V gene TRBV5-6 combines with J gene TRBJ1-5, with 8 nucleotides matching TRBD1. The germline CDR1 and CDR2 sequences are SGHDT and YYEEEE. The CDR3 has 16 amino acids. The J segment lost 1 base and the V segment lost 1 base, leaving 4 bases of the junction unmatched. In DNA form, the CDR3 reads TGTGCCAGCAGCTTGTCAGGGGGCTTGAGCAATCAGCCCCAGCATTTT. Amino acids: CASSLSGGLSNQPQHF.

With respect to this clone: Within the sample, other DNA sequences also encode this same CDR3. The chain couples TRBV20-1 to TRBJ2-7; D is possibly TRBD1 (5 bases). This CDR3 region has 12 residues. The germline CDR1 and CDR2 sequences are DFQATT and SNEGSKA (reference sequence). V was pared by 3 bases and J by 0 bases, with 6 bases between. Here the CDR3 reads CSASQGSYEQYF. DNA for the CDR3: TGCAGTGCTAGTCAGGGCTCCTACGAGCAGTACTTC.

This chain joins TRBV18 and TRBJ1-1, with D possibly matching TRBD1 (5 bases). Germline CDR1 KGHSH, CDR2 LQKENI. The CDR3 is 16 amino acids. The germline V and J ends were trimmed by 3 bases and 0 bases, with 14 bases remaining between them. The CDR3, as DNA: TGTGCCAGCTCACCTACTACAGGAGGGGTGAACACTGAAGCTTTCTTT. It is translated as CASSPTTGGVNTEAFF.

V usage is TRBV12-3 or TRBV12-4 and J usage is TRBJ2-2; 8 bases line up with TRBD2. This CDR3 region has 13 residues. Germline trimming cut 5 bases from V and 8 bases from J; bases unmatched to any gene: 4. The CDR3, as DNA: TGTGCCAGCAGTCCAGCGGGAGTGGGGGAGCTGTTTTTT. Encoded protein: CASSPAGVGELFF.

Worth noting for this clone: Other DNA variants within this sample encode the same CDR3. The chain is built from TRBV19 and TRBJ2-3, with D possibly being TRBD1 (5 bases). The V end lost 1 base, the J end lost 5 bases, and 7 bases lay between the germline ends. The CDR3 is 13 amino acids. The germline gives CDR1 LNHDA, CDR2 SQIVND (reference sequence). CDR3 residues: CASSIGRGDTQYF. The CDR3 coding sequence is TGTGCCAGTAGTATAGGAAGGGGAGATACGCAGTATTTT.

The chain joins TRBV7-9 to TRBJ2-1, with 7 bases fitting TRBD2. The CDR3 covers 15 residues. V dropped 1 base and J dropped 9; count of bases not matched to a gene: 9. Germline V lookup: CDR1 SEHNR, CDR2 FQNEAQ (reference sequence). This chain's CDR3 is CASSLDSGKIVEQFF. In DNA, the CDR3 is TGTGCCAGCAGCTTAGACAGCGGGAAAATAGTTGAGCAGTTCTTC.

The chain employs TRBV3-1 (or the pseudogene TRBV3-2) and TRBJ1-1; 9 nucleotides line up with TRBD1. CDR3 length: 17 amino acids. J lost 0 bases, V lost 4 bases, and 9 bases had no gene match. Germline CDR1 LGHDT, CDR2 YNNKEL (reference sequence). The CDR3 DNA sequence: TGTGCCAGCAGCCGGGGACAGGGCACCAGCATGAACACTGAAGCTTTCTTT. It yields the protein CASSRGQGTSMNTEAFF.

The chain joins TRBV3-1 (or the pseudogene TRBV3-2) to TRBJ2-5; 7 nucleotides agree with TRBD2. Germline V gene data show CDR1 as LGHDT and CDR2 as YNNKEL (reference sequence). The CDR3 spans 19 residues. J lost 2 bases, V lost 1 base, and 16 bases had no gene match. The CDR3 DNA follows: TGTGCCAGCAGCCAAGGCTTCGGTTCGCGAGCGGGGTTACAAGAGACCCAGTACTTC. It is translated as CASSQGFGSRAGLQETQYF.

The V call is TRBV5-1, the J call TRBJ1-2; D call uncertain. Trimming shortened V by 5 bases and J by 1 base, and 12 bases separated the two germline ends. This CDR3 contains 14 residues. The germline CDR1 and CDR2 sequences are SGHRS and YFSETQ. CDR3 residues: CASSRENVNYGYTF. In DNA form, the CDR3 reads TGCGCCAGCAGTCGGGAAAATGTTAACTATGGCTACACCTTC.

CDR3 sequence: CASSVEGGRTSYEQYF. DNA for the CDR3: TGTGCCAGCAGCGTAGAAGGGGGCAGGACCTCCTACGAGCAGTACTTC. The chain is built from TRBV9 and TRBJ2-7; 7 bases line up with TRBD1. V shed 0 bases and J 0 bases; nucleotides not matched to a gene: 6. This CDR3 has 16 amino acids. Germline assignment: CDR1 SGDLS and CDR2 YYNGEE.

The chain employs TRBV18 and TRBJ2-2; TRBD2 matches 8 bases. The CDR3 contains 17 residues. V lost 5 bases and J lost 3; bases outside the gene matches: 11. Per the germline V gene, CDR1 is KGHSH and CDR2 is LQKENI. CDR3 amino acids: CASSATGGAPYTGELFF. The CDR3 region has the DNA TGTGCCAGCTCAGCCACGGGGGGGGCCCCGTACACCGGGGAGCTGTTTTTT. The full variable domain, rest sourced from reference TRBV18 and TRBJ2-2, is NAGVMQNPRHLVRRRGQEARLRCSPMKGHSHVYWYRQLPEEGLKFMVYLQKENIIDESGMPKERFSAEFPKEGPSILRIQQVVRGDSAAYFCASSATGGAPYTGELFFGEGSRLTVL.

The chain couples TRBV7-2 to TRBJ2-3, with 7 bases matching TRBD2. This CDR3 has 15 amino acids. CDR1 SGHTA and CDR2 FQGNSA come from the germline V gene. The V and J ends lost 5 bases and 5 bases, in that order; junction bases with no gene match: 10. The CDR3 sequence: CASSISAGELDTQYF. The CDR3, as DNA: TGTGCCAGCAGCATCAGTGCGGGAGAGCTAGATACGCAGTATTTT.

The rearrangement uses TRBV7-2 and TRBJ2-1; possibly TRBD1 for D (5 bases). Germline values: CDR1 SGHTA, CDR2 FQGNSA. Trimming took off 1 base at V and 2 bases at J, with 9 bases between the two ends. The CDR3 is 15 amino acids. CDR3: CASSLGQSAYNEQFF. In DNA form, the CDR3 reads TGTGCCAGCAGCTTAGGACAGTCTGCCTACAATGAGCAGTTCTTC.

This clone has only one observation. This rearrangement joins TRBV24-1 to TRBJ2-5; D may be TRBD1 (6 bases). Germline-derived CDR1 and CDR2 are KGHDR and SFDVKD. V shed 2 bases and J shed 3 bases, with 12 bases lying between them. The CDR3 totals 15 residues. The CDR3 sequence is CATSDSTRDKETQYF. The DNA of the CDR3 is TGTGCCACCAGTGATTCCACTCGGGACAAAGAGACCCAGTACTTC.

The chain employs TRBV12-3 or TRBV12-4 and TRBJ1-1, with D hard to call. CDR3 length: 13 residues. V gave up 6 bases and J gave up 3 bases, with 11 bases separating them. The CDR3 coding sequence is TGTGCCAGCAGCCCAGACGCGGACACTGAAGCTTTCTTT. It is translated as CASSPDADTEAFF.

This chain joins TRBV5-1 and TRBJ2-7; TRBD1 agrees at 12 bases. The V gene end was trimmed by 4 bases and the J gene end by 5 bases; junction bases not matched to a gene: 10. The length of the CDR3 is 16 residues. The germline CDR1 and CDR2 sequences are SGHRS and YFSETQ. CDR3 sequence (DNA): TGCGCCAGCAGCCCTACCCCCGGGACAGGGGGCGACGAGCAGTACTTC. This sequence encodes CASSPTPGTGGDEQYF.

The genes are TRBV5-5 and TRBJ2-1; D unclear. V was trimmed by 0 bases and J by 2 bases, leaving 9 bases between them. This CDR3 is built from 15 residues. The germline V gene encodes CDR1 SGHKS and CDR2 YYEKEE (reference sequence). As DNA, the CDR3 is TGTGCCAGCAGCTTGGAAATGGCAGCCTACAATGAGCAGTTCTTC. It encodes CASSLEMAAYNEQFF.

CDR3 amino acids: CASSAVAEGYYEQYF. The CDR3 DNA reads as TGCGCCAGCAGTGCTGTGGCGGAGGGATACTACGAGCAGTACTTC. This sequence joins TRBV10-2 and TRBJ2-7, with D possibly TRBD2 on 6 matching bases. This CDR3 is 15 amino acids long. Between the trimmed V and J ends, which lost 4 bases and 3 bases, there was a span of 16 bases. From germline, CDR1 is WSHSY and CDR2 SAAADI.

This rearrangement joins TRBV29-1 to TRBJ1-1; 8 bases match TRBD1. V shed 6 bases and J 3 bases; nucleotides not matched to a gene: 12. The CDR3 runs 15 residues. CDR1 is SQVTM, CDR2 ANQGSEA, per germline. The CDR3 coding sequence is TGCAGCGTGGACAGGGAGGAGGCCAGTGACACTGAAGCTTTCTTT. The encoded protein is CSVDREEASDTEAFF.